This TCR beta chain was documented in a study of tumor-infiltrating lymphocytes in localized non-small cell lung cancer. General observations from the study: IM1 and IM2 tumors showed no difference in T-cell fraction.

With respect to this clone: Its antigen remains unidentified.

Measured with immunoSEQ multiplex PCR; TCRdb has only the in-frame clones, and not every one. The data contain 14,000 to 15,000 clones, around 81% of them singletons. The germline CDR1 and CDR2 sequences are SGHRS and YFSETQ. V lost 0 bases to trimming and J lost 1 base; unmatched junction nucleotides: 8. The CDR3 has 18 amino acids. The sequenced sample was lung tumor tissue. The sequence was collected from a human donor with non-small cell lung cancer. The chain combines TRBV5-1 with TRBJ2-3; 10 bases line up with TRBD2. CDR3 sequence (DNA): TGCGCCAGCAGCTTGGGCAGCGGGAGGGGAGGAGGCACAGATACGCAGTATTTT. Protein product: CASSLGSGRGGGTDTQYF. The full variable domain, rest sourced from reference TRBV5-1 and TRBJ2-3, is KAGVTQTPRYLIKTRGQQVTLSCSPISGHRSVSWYQQTPGQGLQFLFEYFSETQRNKGNFPGRFSGRQFSNSRSEMNVSTLELGDSALYLCASSLGSGRGGGTDTQYFGPGTRLTVL.